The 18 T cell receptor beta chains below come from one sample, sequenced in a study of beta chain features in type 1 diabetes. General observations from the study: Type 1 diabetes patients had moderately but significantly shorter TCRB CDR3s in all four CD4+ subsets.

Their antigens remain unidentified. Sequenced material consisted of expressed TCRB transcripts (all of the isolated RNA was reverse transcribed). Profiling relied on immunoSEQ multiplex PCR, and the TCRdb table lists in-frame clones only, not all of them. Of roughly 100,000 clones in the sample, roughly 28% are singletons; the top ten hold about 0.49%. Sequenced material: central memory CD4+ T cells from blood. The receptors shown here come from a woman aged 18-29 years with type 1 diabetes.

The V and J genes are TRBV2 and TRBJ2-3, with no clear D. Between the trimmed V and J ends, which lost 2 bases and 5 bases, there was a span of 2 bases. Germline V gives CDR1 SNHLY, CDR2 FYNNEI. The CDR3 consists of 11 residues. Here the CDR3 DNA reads TGTGCCAGCAGTGAACGAGATACGCAGTATTTT. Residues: CASSERDTQYF.

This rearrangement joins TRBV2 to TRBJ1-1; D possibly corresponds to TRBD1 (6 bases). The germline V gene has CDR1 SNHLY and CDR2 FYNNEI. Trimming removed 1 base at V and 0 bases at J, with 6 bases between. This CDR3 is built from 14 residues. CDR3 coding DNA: TGTGCCAGCAGTGAAGGGGGGCTGAACACTGAAGCTTTCTTT. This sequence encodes CASSEGGLNTEAFF.

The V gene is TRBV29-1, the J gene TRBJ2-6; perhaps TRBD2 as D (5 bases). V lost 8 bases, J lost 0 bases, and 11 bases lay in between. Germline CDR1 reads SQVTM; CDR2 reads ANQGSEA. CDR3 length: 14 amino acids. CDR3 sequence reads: CSTSRGSGANVLTF. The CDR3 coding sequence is TGCAGCACCTCTCGGGGCTCTGGGGCCAACGTCCTGACTTTC.

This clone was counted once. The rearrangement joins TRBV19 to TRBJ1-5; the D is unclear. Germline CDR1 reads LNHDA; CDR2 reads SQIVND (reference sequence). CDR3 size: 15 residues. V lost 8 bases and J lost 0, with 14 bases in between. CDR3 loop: CASVRDRYSNQPQHF. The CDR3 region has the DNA TGTGCCAGTGTGAGAGATCGGTATAGCAATCAGCCCCAGCATTTT.

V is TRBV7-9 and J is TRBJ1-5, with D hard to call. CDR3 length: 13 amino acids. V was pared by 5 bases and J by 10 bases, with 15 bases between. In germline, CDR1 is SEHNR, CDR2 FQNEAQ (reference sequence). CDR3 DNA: TGTGCCAGCAGCAATGACTTGTCATCCCCCCAGCATTTT. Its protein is CASSNDLSSPQHF.

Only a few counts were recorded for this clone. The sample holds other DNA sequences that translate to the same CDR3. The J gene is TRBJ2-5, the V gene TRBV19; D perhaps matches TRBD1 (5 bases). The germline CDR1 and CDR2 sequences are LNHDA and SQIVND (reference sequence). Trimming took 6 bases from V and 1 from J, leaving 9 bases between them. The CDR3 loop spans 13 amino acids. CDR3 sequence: CASSTGSQETQYF. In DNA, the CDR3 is TGTGCCAGTAGCACAGGATCCCAAGAGACCCAGTACTTC.

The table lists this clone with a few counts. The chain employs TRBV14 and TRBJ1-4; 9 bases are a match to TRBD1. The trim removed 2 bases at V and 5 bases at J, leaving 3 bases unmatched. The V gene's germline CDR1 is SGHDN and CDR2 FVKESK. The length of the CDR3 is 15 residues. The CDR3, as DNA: TGTGCCAGCAGCCAACGGGACAGGGCAAATGAAAAACTGTTTTTT. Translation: CASSQRDRANEKLFF.

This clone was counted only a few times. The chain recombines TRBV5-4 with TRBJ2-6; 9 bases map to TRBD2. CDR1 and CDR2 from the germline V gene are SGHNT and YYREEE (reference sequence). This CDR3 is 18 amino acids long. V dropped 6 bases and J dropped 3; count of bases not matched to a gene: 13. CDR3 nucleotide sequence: TGTGCCAGCACCTCTTCGGGCGGGAGGGCCGGTGGGGCCAACGTCCTGACTTTC. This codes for CASTSSGGRAGGANVLTF. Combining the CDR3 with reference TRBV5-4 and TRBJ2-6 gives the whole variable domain ETGVTQSPTHLIKTRGQQVTLRCSSQSGHNTVSWYQQALGQGPQFIFQYYREEENGRGNFPPRFSGLQFPNYSSELNVNALELDDSALYLCASTSSGGRAGGANVLTFGAGSRLTVL.

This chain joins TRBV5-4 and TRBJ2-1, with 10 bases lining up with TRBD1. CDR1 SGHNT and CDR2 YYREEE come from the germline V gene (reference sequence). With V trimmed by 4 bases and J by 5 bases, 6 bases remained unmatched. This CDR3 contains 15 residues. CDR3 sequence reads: CASSQTGGADNEQFF. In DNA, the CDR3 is TGTGCCAGCAGCCAGACAGGGGGCGCTGACAATGAGCAGTTCTTC.

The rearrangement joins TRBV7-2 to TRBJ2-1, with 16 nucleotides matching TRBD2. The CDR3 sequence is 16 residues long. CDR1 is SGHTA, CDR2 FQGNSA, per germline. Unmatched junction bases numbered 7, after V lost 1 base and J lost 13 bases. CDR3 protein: CASSLGGGLAGGVQFF. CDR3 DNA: TGTGCCAGCAGCTTAGGAGGGGGACTAGCGGGAGGGGTTCAGTTCTTC. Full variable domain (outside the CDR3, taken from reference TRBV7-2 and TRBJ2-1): GAGVSQSPSNKVTEKGKDVELRCDPISGHTALYWYRQSLGQGLEFLIYFQGNSAPDKSGLPSDRFSAERTGGSVSTLTIQRTQQEDSAVYLCASSLGGGLAGGVQFFGPGTRLTVL.

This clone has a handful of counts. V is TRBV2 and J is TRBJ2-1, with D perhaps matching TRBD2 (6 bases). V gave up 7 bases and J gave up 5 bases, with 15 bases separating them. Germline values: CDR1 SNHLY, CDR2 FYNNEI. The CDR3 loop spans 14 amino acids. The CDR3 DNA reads TGTGCCAGCAAGCCGGGAGTCCGAGACAATGAGCAGTTCTTC. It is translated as CASKPGVRDNEQFF.

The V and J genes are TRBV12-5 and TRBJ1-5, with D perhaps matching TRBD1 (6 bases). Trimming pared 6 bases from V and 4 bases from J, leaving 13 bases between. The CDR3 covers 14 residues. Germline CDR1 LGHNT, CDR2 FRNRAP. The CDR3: CASGLPQGNQPQHF. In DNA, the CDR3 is TGTGCTAGTGGCCTCCCGCAGGGGAATCAGCCCCAGCATTTT.

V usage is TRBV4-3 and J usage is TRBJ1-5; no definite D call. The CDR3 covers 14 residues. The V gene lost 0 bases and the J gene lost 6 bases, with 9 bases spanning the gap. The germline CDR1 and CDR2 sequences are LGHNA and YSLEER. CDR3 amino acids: CASSQDLSPQPQHF. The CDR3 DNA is TGCGCCAGCAGCCAAGACCTAAGCCCTCAGCCCCAGCATTTT.

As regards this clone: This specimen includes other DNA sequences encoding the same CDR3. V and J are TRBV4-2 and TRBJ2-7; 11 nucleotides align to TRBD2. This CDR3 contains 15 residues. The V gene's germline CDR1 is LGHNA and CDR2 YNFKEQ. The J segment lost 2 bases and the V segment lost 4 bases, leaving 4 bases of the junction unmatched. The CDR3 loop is CASSLGTSGTYEQYF. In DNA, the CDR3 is TGTGCCAGCAGCCTCGGGACTAGCGGAACCTACGAGCAGTACTTC.

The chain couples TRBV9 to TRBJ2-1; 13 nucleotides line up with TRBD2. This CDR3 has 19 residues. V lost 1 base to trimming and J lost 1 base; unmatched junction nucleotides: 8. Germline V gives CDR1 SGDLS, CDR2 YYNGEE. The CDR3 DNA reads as TGTGCCAGCAGCGTATCCCTCGGGACTAGCGGGACGTCCTACAATGAGCAGTTCTTC. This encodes CASSVSLGTSGTSYNEQFF.

The CDR3 reads CASGRQGGETQYF. The CDR3 DNA follows: TGTGCCAGCGGACGACAGGGGGGGGAGACCCAGTACTTC. This chain connects TRBV5-6 to TRBJ2-5; TRBD1 agrees at 9 bases. V gave up 7 bases and J gave up 5 bases; unmatched junction bases: 6. The germline V gene has CDR1 SGHDT and CDR2 YYEEEE. This CDR3 is built from 13 residues.

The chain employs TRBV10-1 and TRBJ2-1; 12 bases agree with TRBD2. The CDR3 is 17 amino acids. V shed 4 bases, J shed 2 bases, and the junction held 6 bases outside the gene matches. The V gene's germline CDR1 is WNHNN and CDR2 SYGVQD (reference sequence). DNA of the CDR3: TGCGCCAGCAGTGGCCCTAGCGGGAGGGCCACCTACAATGAGCAGTTCTTC. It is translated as CASSGPSGRATYNEQFF.

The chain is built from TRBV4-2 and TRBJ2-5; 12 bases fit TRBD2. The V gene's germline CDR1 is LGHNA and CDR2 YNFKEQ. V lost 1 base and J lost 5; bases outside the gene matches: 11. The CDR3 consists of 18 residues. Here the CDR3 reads CASSQGSTSGGMWETQYF. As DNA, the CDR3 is TGTGCCAGCAGCCAAGGGTCGACTAGCGGGGGAATGTGGGAGACCCAGTACTTC.